The source of this T cell receptor (beta chain) is a study of a mutant IDH1 vaccine in newly diagnosed glioma. For the study at large: Eight vaccinations reached patients in weeks 1, 3, 5, 7, 11, 15, 19 and 23. Patients got radiotherapy, temozolomide, or both beforehand, and most got both.

Comment on this clone: What it recognizes is unknown.

Study observations and caveats: Pseudoprogression seemed unrelated to changes in top peripheral T cell clonotypes. Most patients, 90% to 95%, showed vaccine-induced immune responses.

Only in-frame clones appear in the TCRdb table, and some are missing; sequencing was by immunoSEQ multiplex PCR. The profile covers about 21,000 clones, with approximately 89% appearing a single time and around 6% taken by the ten largest. The ends were cut back, 0 bases at V and 4 bases at J, with 5 bases in the middle. Per germline, CDR1 LGHNA and CDR2 YNFKEQ. CDR3 length: 13 residues. The time point denotes: week 11, during vaccination. Each vaccine dose was 300 ug of mutant IDH1 20-mer peptide, with topical imiquimod. The sample here was PBMCs, taken from a glioma patient whose treatment included an IDH1 peptide vaccine. The TCR was taken from a woman in her thirties or forties with glioma. This chain uses TRBV4-2 with TRBJ2-3; no clear D gene. This CDR3 reads CASSQEGSDTQYF. For the CDR3, the DNA is TGTGCCAGCAGCCAAGAAGGATCAGATACGCAGTATTTT.